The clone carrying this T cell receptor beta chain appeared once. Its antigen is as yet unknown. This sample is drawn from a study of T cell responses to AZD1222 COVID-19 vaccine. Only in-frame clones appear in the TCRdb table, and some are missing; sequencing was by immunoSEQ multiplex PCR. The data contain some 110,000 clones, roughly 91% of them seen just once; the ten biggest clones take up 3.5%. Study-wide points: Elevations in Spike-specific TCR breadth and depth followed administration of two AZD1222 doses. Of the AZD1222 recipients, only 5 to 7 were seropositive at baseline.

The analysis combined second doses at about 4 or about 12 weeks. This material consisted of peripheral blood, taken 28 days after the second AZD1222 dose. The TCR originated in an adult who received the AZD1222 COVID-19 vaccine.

In nucleotides, the CDR3 is TGTGCCAGCAGTTACCTTGGAGCCAATCAGCCCCAGCATTTT. It yields the protein CASSYLGANQPQHF. The rearrangement joins TRBV6-2 or TRBV6-3 to TRBJ1-5; D uncertain. The CDR3 loop spans 14 amino acids. V was shortened by 2 bases and J by 3 bases, with 8 bases between the two germline ends. Germline V lookup: CDR1 MNHEY, CDR2 SVGEGT.